This TCR beta chain is from a study of blood T cell repertoires in COVID-19. This CDR3 is built from 14 residues. V trimming: 5 bases; J trimming: 4 bases; junction bases outside the gene matches: 3. Looked up from germline, CDR1 is LGHNA and CDR2 is YNFKEQ. TCRdb keeps only in-frame clones here, not all; method: immunoSEQ multiplex PCR. This repertoire shows around 100,000 clones, about 89% found once; its top ten account for 4% to 6%. This receptor was identified in a human donor in a cohort sampled during active COVID-19. Sequencing used peripheral blood. This chain joins TRBV4-2 and TRBJ2-3; the match to TRBD2 covers 10 bases. This CDR3 is CASSSGRVADTQYF. The CDR3 DNA follows: TGTGCCAGCAGCAGCGGGAGGGTCGCAGATACGCAGTATTTT.